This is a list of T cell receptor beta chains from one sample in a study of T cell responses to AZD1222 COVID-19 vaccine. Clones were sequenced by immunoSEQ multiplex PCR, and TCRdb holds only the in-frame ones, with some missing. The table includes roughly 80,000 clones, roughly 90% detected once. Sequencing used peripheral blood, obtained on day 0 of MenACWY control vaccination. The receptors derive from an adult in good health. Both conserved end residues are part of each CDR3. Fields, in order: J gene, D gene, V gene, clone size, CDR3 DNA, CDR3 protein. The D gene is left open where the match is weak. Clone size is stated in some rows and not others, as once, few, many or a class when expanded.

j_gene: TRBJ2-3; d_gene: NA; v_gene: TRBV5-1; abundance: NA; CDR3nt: TGCGCCAGCAGCTCCTCCGAAGGAGGGGGAGATACGCAGTATTTT; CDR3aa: CASSSSEGGGDTQYF
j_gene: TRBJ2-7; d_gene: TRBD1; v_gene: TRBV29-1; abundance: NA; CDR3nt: TGCAGCGTTGAAAGGGGGACAGGGGGGAATGAGCAGTACTTC; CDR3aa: CSVERGTGGNEQYF
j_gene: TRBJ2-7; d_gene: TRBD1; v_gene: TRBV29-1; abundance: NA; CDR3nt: TGCAGCGCGACCGGGACAGGGGGATACGAGCAGTACTTC; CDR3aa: CSATGTGGYEQYF
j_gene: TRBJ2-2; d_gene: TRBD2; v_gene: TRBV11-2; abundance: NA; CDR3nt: TGTGCCAGCAGCCCTAGTCAAGGGACTATCATCGCGAACACCGGGGAGCTGTTTTTT; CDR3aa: CASSPSQGTIIANTGELFF
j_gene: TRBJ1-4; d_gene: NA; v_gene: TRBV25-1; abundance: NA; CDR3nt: TGTGCCAGCAGTGACAAGGGTCTGTATGAAAAACTGTTTTTT; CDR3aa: CASSDKGLYEKLFF
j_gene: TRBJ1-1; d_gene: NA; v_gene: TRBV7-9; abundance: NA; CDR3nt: TGTGCCAGCAGCCCACCAGACAGGAACACTGAAGCTTTCTTT; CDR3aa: CASSPPDRNTEAFF
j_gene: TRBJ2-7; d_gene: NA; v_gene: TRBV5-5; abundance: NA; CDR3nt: TGTGCCAGCAGCTTGGAGGCAGGGAAACAGCAGTACTTC; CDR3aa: CASSLEAGKQQYF
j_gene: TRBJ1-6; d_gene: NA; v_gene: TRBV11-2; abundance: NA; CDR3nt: TGTGCCAGCAGCTCCCCGACGGTTAATTCACCCCTCCACTTT; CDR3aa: CASSSPTVNSPLHF
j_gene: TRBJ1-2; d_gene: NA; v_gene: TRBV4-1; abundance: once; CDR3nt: TGCGCCAGCAGGGAATTACAGGGCTTCGGCGGCTACACCTTC; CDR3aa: CASRELQGFGGYTF
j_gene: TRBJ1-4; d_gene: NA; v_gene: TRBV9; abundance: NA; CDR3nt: TGTGCCAGCAGCCAGGACCTAGGGGGACACAATGAAAAACTGTTTTTT; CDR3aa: CASSQDLGGHNEKLFF
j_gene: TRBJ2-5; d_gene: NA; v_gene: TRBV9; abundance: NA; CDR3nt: TGTGCCAGCAGCGTACACGCGACAGAGGTAGAGACCCAGTACTTC; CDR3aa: CASSVHATEVETQYF
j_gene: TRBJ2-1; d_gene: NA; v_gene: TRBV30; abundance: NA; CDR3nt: TGTGCCTGGAAACGCTCTGACAATGAGCAGTTCTTC; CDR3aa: CAWKRSDNEQFF
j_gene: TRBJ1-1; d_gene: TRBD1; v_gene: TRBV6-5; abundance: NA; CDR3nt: TGTGCCAGCAGGCCGCAGACAGGGAGAACTGAAGCTTTCTTT; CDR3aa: CASRPQTGRTEAFF
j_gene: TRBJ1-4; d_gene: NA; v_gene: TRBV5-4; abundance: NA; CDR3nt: TGTGCCAGCAGCTGGTCGGGACGGGGGGTAAATGAAAAACTGTTTTTT; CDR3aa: CASSWSGRGVNEKLFF
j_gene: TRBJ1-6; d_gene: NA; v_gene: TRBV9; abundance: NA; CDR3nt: TGTGCCAGCAGCGTAGAATCACAGGCGAATTCACCCCTCCACTTT; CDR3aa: CASSVESQANSPLHF
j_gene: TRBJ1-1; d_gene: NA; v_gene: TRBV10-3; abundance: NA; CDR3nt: TGTGCCCCCCCGCCCGCACGGAACACTGAAGCTTTCTTT; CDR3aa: CAPPPARNTEAFF
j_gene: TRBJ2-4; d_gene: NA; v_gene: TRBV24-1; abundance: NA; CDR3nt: TGTGCCACCAGTGATTCGAAGACATCCGGAGAGGACATTCAGTACTTC; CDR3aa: CATSDSKTSGEDIQYF
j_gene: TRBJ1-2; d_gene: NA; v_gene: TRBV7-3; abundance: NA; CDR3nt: TGTGCCAGCACCCTCAGAACTAAACACAGGTCCTATGGCTACACCTTC; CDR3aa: CASTLRTKHRSYGYTF
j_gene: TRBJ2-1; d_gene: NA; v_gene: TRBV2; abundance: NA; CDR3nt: TGTGCCAGCAGTAGTGACAATGAGCAGTTCTTC; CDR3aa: CASSSDNEQFF
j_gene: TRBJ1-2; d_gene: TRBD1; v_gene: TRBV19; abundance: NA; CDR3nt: TGTGCCAGTAGTTTTCTTGGACAGGGGAACGGCTACACCTTC; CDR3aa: CASSFLGQGNGYTF
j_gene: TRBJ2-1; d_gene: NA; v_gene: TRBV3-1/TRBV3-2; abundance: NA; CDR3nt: TGTGCCAGCAGCCAAGCGGCAGATGAGCAGTTCTTC; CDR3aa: CASSQAADEQFF
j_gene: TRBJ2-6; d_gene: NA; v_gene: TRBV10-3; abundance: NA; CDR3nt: TGTGCCATCAGATTATCGGGACATAGCTCTGGGGCCAACGTCCTGACTTTC; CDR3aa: CAIRLSGHSSGANVLTF
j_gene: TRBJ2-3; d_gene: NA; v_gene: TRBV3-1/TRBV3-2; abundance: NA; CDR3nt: TGTGCCAGCAGCCAGGGGGTGACGCAGTATTTT; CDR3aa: CASSQGVTQYF
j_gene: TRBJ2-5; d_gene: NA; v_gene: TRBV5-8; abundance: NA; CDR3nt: TGTGCCAGCAGCTTGGCTTTTAGGTTAAACCACCAAGAGACCCAGTACTTC; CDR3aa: CASSLAFRLNHQETQYF
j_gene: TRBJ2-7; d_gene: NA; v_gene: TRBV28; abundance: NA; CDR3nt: TGTGCCAGCAGTTTACGATGGGAGCAGTACTTC; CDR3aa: CASSLRWEQYF
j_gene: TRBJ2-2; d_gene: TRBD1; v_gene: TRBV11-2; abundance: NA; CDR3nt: TGTGCCAGCAGCTTCGGGACAGGTGACACCGGGGAGCTGTTTTTT; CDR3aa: CASSFGTGDTGELFF
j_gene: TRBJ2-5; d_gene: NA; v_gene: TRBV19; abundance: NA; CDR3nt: TGTGCCAGTAGTATAGGGAACAGGGCAGAGACCCAGTACTTC; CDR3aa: CASSIGNRAETQYF
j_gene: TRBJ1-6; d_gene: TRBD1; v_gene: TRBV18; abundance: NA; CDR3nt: TGTGCCAGCTCACTGGGACAGGGGGACAATTCACCCCTCCACTTT; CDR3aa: CASSLGQGDNSPLHF
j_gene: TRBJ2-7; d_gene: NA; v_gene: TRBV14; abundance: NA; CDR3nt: TGTGCCAGCAGCCCTTTAGGAGGGCTCTCCTACGAGCAGTACTTC; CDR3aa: CASSPLGGLSYEQYF
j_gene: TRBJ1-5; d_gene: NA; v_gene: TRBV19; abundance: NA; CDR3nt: TGTGCCAGTAGCCCCGACGCCCTGAATCAGCCCCAGCATTTT; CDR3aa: CASSPDALNQPQHF
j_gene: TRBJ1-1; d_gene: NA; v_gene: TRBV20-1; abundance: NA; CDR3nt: TGCAGTGCCCGAGGTGACACTGAAGCTTTCTTT; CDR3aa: CSARGDTEAFF
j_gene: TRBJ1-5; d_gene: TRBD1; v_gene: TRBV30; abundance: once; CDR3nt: TGTGCCTGGGGACAGGGCAGCAATCAGCCCCAGCATTTT; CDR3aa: CAWGQGSNQPQHF
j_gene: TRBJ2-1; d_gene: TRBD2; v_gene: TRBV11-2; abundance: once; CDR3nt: TGTGCCAGCAGCTTCGGGACTATGAGCAATGAGCAGTTCTTC; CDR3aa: CASSFGTMSNEQFF
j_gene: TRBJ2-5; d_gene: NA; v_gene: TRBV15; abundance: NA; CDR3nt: TGTGCCACCAGCAGAGTAGGGCAGTTAATAAGGGAGACCCAGTACTTC; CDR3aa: CATSRVGQLIRETQYF
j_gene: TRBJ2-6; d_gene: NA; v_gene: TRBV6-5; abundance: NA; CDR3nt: TGTGCCAGCAGTTACGCCGGGGGCTCTGGGGCCAACGTCCTGACTTTC; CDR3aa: CASSYAGGSGANVLTF
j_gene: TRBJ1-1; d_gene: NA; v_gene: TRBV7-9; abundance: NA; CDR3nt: TGTGCCAGCAGCTTAGGAGTGCGGGGGGCTGGCACTGAAGCTTTCTTT; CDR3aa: CASSLGVRGAGTEAFF
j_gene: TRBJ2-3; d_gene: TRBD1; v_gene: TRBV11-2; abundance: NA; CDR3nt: TGTGCCAGCAGCCGTACCGGGACAGGGATGGTCGATACGCAGTATTTT; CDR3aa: CASSRTGTGMVDTQYF
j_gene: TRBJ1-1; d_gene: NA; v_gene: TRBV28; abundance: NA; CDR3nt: TGTGCCAGCAGTTCTGTGAACACTGAAGCTTTCTTT; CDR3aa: CASSSVNTEAFF
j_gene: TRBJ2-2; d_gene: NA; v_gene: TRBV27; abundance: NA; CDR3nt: TGTGCCAGCCGTTTTGGGAGCGGGGAGCTGTTTTTT; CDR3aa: CASRFGSGELFF
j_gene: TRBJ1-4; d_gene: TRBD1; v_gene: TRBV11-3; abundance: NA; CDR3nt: TGTGCCAGCAGCTCCCTAGGGCCAGGGGGCGCCGGAAAACTGTTTTTT; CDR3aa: CASSSLGPGGAGKLFF
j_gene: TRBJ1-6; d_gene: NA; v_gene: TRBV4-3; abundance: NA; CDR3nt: TGCGCCAGCAGCCAAGATCTGGGGGGGCAAGCTTCACCCCTCCACTTT; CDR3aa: CASSQDLGGQASPLHF